Reported below is one T cell receptor (beta chain). The sample originates from a study of blood T cell repertoires in COVID-19. Across the study: Sites across the United States, Italy and Spain contributed samples from acute and convalescent COVID-19. From T cells, B-cell-depleted T cells, or PBMCs came the material, which was cDNA or gDNA.

In the authors' workflow: Amplified reference gene primers provided the basis for estimating nucleated cell counts. Repertoires were generated with immunoSEQ multiplex PCR, while TCRdb's copy carries only in-frame clones and drops some. That table is the source of V, J and clone size, and D and trimming were worked out from the DNA. The data hold about 93,000 clones, with approximately 87% observed a single time. Per the germline V gene, CDR1 is MNHNS and CDR2 is SASEGT. This CDR3 region has 11 residues. V lost 3 bases to trimming and J lost 7 bases, with 6 bases between them. V usage is TRBV6-1 and J usage is TRBJ1-2, with TRBD1 as a possible D gene (5 bases). Specimen: peripheral blood. This sequence was found in a human donor with active COVID-19. The donor label of this sample is uncertain. The CDR3 DNA reads TGTGCCAGCAGTGACAGGGTTGGCTACACCTTC. Amino acids: CASSDRVGYTF.